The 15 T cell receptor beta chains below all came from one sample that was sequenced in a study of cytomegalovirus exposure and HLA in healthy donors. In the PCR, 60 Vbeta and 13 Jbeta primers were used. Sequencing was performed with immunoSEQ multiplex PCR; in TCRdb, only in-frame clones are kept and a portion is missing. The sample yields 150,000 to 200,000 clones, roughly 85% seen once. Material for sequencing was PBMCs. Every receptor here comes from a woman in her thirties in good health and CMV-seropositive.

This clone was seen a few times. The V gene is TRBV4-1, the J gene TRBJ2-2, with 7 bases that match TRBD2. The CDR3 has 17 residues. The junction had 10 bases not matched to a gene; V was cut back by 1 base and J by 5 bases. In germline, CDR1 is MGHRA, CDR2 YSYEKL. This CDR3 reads CASSQGLAGARTGELFF. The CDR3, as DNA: TGCGCCAGCAGCCAAGGGCTTGCGGGAGCCCGGACCGGGGAGCTGTTTTTT.

The chain's CDR3 is CASSRDSGRLGETQYF. The CDR3 nucleotides are TGCGCCAGCAGCCGCGACAGCGGGAGGCTGGGGGAGACCCAGTACTTC. The rearrangement uses TRBV5-1 and TRBJ2-5; TRBD2 matches 9 bases. Trimming removed 4 bases from V and 5 bases from J; junction bases left unmatched: 12. Germline assignment: CDR1 SGHRS and CDR2 YFSETQ. The CDR3 has 16 amino acids.

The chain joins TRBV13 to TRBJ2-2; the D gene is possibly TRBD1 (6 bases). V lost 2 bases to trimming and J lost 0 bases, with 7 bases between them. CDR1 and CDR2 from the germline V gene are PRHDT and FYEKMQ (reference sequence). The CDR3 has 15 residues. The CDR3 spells CASSLKGANTGELFF. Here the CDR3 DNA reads TGTGCCAGCAGCTTAAAGGGGGCGAACACCGGGGAGCTGTTTTTT. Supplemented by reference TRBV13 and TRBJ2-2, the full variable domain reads AAGVIQSPRHLIKEKRETATLKCYPIPRHDTVYWYQQGPGQDPQFLISFYEKMQSDKGSIPDRFSAQQFSDYHSELNMSSLELGDSALYFCASSLKGANTGELFFGEGSRLTVL.

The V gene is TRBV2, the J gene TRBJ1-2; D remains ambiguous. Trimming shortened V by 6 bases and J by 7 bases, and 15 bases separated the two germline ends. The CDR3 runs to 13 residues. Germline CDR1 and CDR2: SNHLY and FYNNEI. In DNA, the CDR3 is TGTGCCAGCAGGTCCCCCCGTGTTCGTGGCTACACCTTC. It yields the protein CASRSPRVRGYTF.

This chain's CDR3 is CASSYVTGGAYEQYF. CDR3 DNA sequence: TGTGCCAGCAGTTACGTTACAGGGGGTGCCTACGAGCAGTACTTC. The V gene is TRBV6-6, the J gene TRBJ2-7; TRBD1 matches 8 bases. CDR1 is MNHNY and CDR2 is SVGAGI in the germline V gene (reference sequence). The V gene end was trimmed by 2 bases and the J gene end by 2 bases; junction bases not matched to a gene: 5. CDR3 length: 15 amino acids.

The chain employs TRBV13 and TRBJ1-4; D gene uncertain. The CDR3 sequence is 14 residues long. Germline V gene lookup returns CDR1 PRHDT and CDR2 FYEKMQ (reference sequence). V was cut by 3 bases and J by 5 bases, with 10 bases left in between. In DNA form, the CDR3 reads TGTGCCAGCAGCTTCGGACTGAACAATGAAAAACTGTTTTTT. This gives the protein CASSFGLNNEKLFF. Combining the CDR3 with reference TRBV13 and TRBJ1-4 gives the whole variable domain AAGVIQSPRHLIKEKRETATLKCYPIPRHDTVYWYQQGPGQDPQFLISFYEKMQSDKGSIPDRFSAQQFSDYHSELNMSSLELGDSALYFCASSFGLNNEKLFFGSGTQLSVL.

CDR3 nucleotides: TGTGCCAGCAGTTACGGGGGGGGAAGGACTGAAGCTTTCTTT. Its translation: CASSYGGGRTEAFF. V is TRBV6-5 and J is TRBJ1-1, with D possibly TRBD1 on 5 matching bases. Germline V CDR1 and CDR2: MNHEY, SVGAGI. The CDR3 consists of 14 residues. The germline V and J ends were trimmed by 2 bases and 5 bases, with 12 bases remaining between them.

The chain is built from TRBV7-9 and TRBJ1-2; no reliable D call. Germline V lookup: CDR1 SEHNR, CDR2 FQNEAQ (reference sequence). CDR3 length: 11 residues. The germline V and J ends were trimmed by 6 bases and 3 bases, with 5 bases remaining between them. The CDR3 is CASSSHYGYTF. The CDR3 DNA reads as TGTGCCAGCAGTTCTCACTATGGCTACACCTTC.

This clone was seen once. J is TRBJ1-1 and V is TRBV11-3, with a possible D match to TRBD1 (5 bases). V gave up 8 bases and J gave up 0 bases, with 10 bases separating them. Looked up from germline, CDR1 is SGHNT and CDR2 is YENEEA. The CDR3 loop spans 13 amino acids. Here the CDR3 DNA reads TGTGCCAGCTCGGGACTTTTGAACACTGAAGCTTTCTTT. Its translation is CASSGLLNTEAFF.

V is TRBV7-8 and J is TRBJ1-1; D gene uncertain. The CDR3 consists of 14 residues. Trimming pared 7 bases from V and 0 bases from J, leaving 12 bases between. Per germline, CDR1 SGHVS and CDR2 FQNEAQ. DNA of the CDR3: TGTGCCAGCACCCGCTCCGGGATGAACACTGAAGCTTTCTTT. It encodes CASTRSGMNTEAFF.

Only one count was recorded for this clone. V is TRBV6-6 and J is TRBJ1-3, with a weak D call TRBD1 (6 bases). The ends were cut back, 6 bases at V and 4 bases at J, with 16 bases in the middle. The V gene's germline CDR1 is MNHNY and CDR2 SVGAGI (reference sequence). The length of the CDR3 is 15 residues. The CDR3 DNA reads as TGTGCCAGCAGCCGGTGGGGGCAACAGGGAAACACCATATATTTT. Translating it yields CASSRWGQQGNTIYF.

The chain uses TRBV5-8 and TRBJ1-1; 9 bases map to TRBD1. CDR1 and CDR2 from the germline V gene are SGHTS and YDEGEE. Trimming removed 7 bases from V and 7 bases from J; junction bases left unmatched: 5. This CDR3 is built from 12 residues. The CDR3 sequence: CASGTGPLEAFF. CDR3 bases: TGTGCCAGCGGGACAGGGCCCCTTGAAGCTTTCTTT.

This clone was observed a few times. CDR3 in DNA: TGTGCCAGCAGCTCTTCCGATATAGGGGTCTACGAGCAGTACTTC. Its protein is CASSSSDIGVYEQYF. The V and J genes are TRBV11-2 and TRBJ2-7, with D maybe TRBD1 (5 bases). The germline gives CDR1 SGHAT, CDR2 FQNNGV. CDR3 length equals 15 residues. V was cut by 4 bases and J by 3 bases, with 16 bases left in between.

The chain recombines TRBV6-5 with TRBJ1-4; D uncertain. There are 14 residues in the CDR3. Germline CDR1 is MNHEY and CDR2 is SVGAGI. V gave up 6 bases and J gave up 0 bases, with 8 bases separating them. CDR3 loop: CASSPLPTNEKLFF. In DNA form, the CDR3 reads TGTGCCAGCAGCCCACTCCCAACTAATGAAAAACTGTTTTTT.

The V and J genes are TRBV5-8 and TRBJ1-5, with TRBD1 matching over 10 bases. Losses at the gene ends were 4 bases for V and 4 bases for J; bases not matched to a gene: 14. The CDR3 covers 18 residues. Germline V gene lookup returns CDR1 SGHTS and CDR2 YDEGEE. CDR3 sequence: CASSAPGQGLPANQPQHF. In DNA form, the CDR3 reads TGTGCCAGCAGCGCTCCGGGACAGGGGCTCCCAGCAAATCAGCCCCAGCATTTT.